What follows describes a single T cell receptor (beta chain). What it binds is not known. This sample stems from a study of cytotoxic CD8 clonotypes in ibrutinib-treated CLL. About the study: Across the patients, about a dozen were relapsed/refractory, approximately 15 treatment-naive and approximately 17 IGHV unmutated.

TCRdb's table, derived via immunoSEQ multiplex PCR, lists solely in-frame clones and lacks some. The repertoire holds over 100,000 clones, with approximately 85% as singletons. The CDR3 sequence is 11 residues long. Trimming stripped 10 bases from V and 3 bases from J, with 10 bases between. CDR1 is SGHTS and CDR2 is YDEGEE in the germline V gene. Whole-study results and caveats: Clonality went up at ibrutinib response and then declined back toward baseline at progression. In sustained-remission versus progressing patients, sampling times differed.

The V gene is TRBV5-8, the J gene TRBJ1-1; unclear D gene. Sequenced here: PBMCs, sampled after 24 months of ibrutinib treatment. The sequence came from a human donor with chronic lymphocytic leukemia. Written as DNA, the CDR3 is TGTGCCTCGAACGGCTACACTGAAGCTTTCTTT. Amino acids: CASNGYTEAFF.